The rows below give T cell receptor beta chains drawn from one sample of a study of CD8+ T cells in alopecia areata. Data came from immunoSEQ multiplex PCR; TCRdb stores just in-frame clones and leaves some out. The table includes around 200,000 clones, roughly 50% detected once. Here the sequenced sample was CD8+ T cells sorted from blood, taken at week 24, from a patient treated with tofacitinib. The receptors originated from a human donor with alopecia areata. CDR3s include the opening cysteine and the closing phenylalanine or tryptophan. The D gene is left open where the match is weak. A row's size may be missing; if present it is once, few, many or a size class.

v_gene: TRBV30
d_gene: NA
abundance: NA
j_gene: TRBJ2-7
CDR3nt: TGTGCCTGGAGACGAGGGTACGAGCAGTACTTC
CDR3aa: CAWRRGYEQYF

v_gene: TRBV15
d_gene: NA
abundance: NA
j_gene: TRBJ2-1
CDR3nt: TGTGCCACCAGCAGAGGGCCCCGAGATGAGTGGGATATTAGTTACAATGAGCAGTTCTTC
CDR3aa: CATSRGPRDEWDISYNEQFF

v_gene: TRBV30
d_gene: NA
abundance: NA
j_gene: TRBJ1-3
CDR3nt: TGTGCCTGGAACCCAGACTCTGGAAACACCATATATTTT
CDR3aa: CAWNPDSGNTIYF

v_gene: TRBV4-1
d_gene: TRBD1
abundance: NA
j_gene: TRBJ2-7
CDR3nt: TGCGCCAGCAGCCCCGGACAGGCGTCCTCCTACGAGCAGTACTTC
CDR3aa: CASSPGQASSYEQYF

v_gene: TRBV2
d_gene: NA
abundance: few
j_gene: TRBJ2-7
CDR3nt: TGTGCCAACGGACGCCATAGCTCCTACGAGCAGTACTTC
CDR3aa: CANGRHSSYEQYF

v_gene: TRBV13
d_gene: TRBD1
abundance: NA
j_gene: TRBJ2-7
CDR3nt: TGTGCCAACAGCTTAGTTGGGACAGGCTACGAGCAGTACTTC
CDR3aa: CANSLVGTGYEQYF

v_gene: TRBV4-1
d_gene: TRBD2
abundance: NA
j_gene: TRBJ2-1
CDR3nt: TGCGCCAGCAGTTTGTCTAGCGGGGGTTCGAATGAGCAGTTCTTC
CDR3aa: CASSLSSGGSNEQFF

v_gene: TRBV7-9
d_gene: NA
abundance: NA
j_gene: TRBJ2-3
CDR3nt: TGTGCCAGCAGCTTAGCGGCAGCCAGCACAGATACGCAGTATTTT
CDR3aa: CASSLAAASTDTQYF

v_gene: TRBV30
d_gene: TRBD1
abundance: NA
j_gene: TRBJ2-3
CDR3nt: TGTGCCTTCGGACAGGGGTACACAGATACGCAGTATTTT
CDR3aa: CAFGQGYTDTQYF

v_gene: TRBV2
d_gene: TRBD2
abundance: few
j_gene: TRBJ2-2
CDR3nt: TGTGCCAGCAGTGTAGCGGGGGCCCGAAACACCGGGGAGCTGTTTTTT
CDR3aa: CASSVAGARNTGELFF

v_gene: TRBV27
d_gene: TRBD1
abundance: NA
j_gene: TRBJ1-2
CDR3nt: TGTGCCAGCAGACAGTCGGCACTGGACAGGACCTATGGCTACACCTTC
CDR3aa: CASRQSALDRTYGYTF

v_gene: TRBV30
d_gene: NA
abundance: once
j_gene: TRBJ2-1
CDR3nt: TGTGCCTGGAGTGAGAAAAACTCTGAGCAGTTCTTC
CDR3aa: CAWSEKNSEQFF

v_gene: TRBV6-1
d_gene: NA
abundance: once
j_gene: TRBJ2-7
CDR3nt: TGTGCCAGCAGTGAAGGGGTTAAAGCGGTCAGCTACGAGCAGTACTTC
CDR3aa: CASSEGVKAVSYEQYF

v_gene: TRBV7-9
d_gene: NA
abundance: NA
j_gene: TRBJ2-7
CDR3nt: TGTGCCAGCAGCTCGAGCTTGGGGACAAGGGCCTACGAGCAGTACTTC
CDR3aa: CASSSSLGTRAYEQYF

v_gene: TRBV9
d_gene: NA
abundance: few
j_gene: TRBJ2-1
CDR3nt: TGTGCCAGCACCGACAGGAGGGTAATTTTGAACAATGAGCAGTTCTTC
CDR3aa: CASTDRRVILNNEQFF

v_gene: TRBV5-1
d_gene: TRBD2
abundance: NA
j_gene: TRBJ2-5
CDR3nt: TGCGCCAGCAGCTTTACTCTAGCGGGGGGGTACCAAGAGACCCAGTACTTC
CDR3aa: CASSFTLAGGYQETQYF

v_gene: TRBV27
d_gene: NA
abundance: NA
j_gene: TRBJ2-2
CDR3nt: TGTGCCAGCAGTTCGGGGAGCGGCGGGGAGCTGTTTTTT
CDR3aa: CASSSGSGGELFF

v_gene: TRBV29-1
d_gene: NA
abundance: NA
j_gene: TRBJ2-5
CDR3nt: TGCAGCGCTGAAAGGGGAGAGACCCAGTACTTC
CDR3aa: CSAERGETQYF

v_gene: TRBV30
d_gene: TRBD2
abundance: few
j_gene: TRBJ2-4
CDR3nt: TGTGCCTGGAGCCAGGGAGGGATTCAGTACTTC
CDR3aa: CAWSQGGIQYF

v_gene: TRBV7-9
d_gene: TRBD1
abundance: NA
j_gene: TRBJ2-1
CDR3nt: TGTGCCAGCAGCTTCCCGGGACAGGGGTACAATGAGCAGTTCTTC
CDR3aa: CASSFPGQGYNEQFF

v_gene: TRBV15
d_gene: NA
abundance: NA
j_gene: TRBJ1-2
CDR3nt: TGTGCCACCAGCAGAGACAGGGTGACCGACTATGGCTACACCTTC
CDR3aa: CATSRDRVTDYGYTF

v_gene: TRBV11-2
d_gene: TRBD1
abundance: NA
j_gene: TRBJ2-5
CDR3nt: TGTGCCAGCAGTTCCGGACAGGGATGGAAAGAGACCCAGTACTTC
CDR3aa: CASSSGQGWKETQYF

v_gene: TRBV19
d_gene: TRBD1
abundance: NA
j_gene: TRBJ2-7
CDR3nt: TGTGCCAGTAGTGTTACAGGGGGCCTCTCCTACGAGCAGTACTTC
CDR3aa: CASSVTGGLSYEQYF

v_gene: TRBV4-1
d_gene: NA
abundance: NA
j_gene: TRBJ2-7
CDR3nt: TGCGCCAGCAGCCCAGGGGGGGAGCGCAACGAGCAGTACTTC
CDR3aa: CASSPGGERNEQYF

v_gene: TRBV13
d_gene: NA
abundance: NA
j_gene: TRBJ2-5
CDR3nt: TGTGCCAGCAGCTCGTCCCCGGGAGCGGAGACCCAGTACTTC
CDR3aa: CASSSSPGAETQYF

v_gene: TRBV9
d_gene: NA
abundance: NA
j_gene: TRBJ1-2
CDR3nt: TGTGCCAGCAGCGTATCAGGGACCTCTAACTATGGCTACACCTTC
CDR3aa: CASSVSGTSNYGYTF

v_gene: TRBV13
d_gene: TRBD1
abundance: NA
j_gene: TRBJ2-7
CDR3nt: TGTGCCAGCAGATATACCGGGACAGGGACCCACGAGCAGTACTTC
CDR3aa: CASRYTGTGTHEQYF

v_gene: TRBV5-1
d_gene: TRBD2
abundance: NA
j_gene: TRBJ2-3
CDR3nt: TGCGCCAGCGCGGATGATAGCGGGGTCGAAGATACGCAGTATTTT
CDR3aa: CASADDSGVEDTQYF

v_gene: TRBV6-5
d_gene: NA
abundance: once
j_gene: TRBJ2-6
CDR3nt: TGTGCCAGCAGTTACGTCTCTGGGGCCAACGTCCTGACTTTC
CDR3aa: CASSYVSGANVLTF

v_gene: TRBV27
d_gene: NA
abundance: NA
j_gene: TRBJ1-1
CDR3nt: TGTGCCAGCACGGGGGGAGGCGCTGAAGCTTTCTTT
CDR3aa: CASTGGGAEAFF

v_gene: TRBV27
d_gene: NA
abundance: NA
j_gene: TRBJ1-2
CDR3nt: TGTGCCAGCAGTTACACAGCGAACTATGGCTACACCTTC
CDR3aa: CASSYTANYGYTF

v_gene: TRBV30
d_gene: TRBD1
abundance: NA
j_gene: TRBJ2-4
CDR3nt: TGTGCCTGGAGTGCGGGCAGGGGGATAAACATTCAGTACTTC
CDR3aa: CAWSAGRGINIQYF

v_gene: TRBV2
d_gene: NA
abundance: few
j_gene: TRBJ2-1
CDR3nt: TGTGCCAGTATTTTAAGGGGGAATGAGCAGTTCTTC
CDR3aa: CASILRGNEQFF

v_gene: TRBV2
d_gene: NA
abundance: NA
j_gene: TRBJ1-4
CDR3nt: TGTGCCAGCACTCCGGAACCAACTAATGAAAAACTGTTTTTT
CDR3aa: CASTPEPTNEKLFF

v_gene: TRBV27
d_gene: NA
abundance: NA
j_gene: TRBJ1-2
CDR3nt: TGTGCCAGCCGGAACCTGGGTGGAGGCAACTATGGCTACACCTTC
CDR3aa: CASRNLGGGNYGYTF

v_gene: TRBV29-1
d_gene: NA
abundance: few
j_gene: TRBJ2-7
CDR3nt: TGCAGCGTTGAAGAGGCTGAAAGCTACGAGCAGTACTTC
CDR3aa: CSVEEAESYEQYF

v_gene: TRBV7-3
d_gene: TRBD1
abundance: NA
j_gene: TRBJ1-4
CDR3nt: TGTGCCAGCAGCCCCCCCCCGGGACAGGGGTATGAAAAACTGTTTTTT
CDR3aa: CASSPPPGQGYEKLFF